The source of this T cell receptor beta chain is a study of post-analysis software for immune sequencing data. The TCR beta cDNA libraries contained unique molecular identifiers. T cells numbering roughly 0.9 to 10 million yielded cDNA molecules that totaled roughly 500,000. MiXCR, applied by TCRdb to the PCR reads, yields one record per CDR3 protein. The sample lists under 650,000 distinct CDR3 sequences; roughly 46% were seen once. Study findings and constraints: In patients, TRBV5-6, TRBV5-1 and TRBV20-1 belonged to several TRBV segments found more frequently than in controls. Samples made in the same batch grouped tightly together by F measure.

Germline V gives CDR1 SEHNR, CDR2 FQNEAQ (reference sequence). CDR3 length: 12 residues. Worth noting for this clonotype: Its cognate antigen is unknown. A junction boundary mismatches the germline segment, possibly from a read error.

V usage is TRBV7-9 and J usage is TRBJ1-6, with D uncertain. The source of this sequence is a girl aged 10-17 years with multiple sclerosis. What was sequenced was blood. The CDR3 region is CASSPDDSPPHF. The CDR3 DNA reads TGTGCCAGCAGCCCTGATGATTCACCCCCCCACTTT.